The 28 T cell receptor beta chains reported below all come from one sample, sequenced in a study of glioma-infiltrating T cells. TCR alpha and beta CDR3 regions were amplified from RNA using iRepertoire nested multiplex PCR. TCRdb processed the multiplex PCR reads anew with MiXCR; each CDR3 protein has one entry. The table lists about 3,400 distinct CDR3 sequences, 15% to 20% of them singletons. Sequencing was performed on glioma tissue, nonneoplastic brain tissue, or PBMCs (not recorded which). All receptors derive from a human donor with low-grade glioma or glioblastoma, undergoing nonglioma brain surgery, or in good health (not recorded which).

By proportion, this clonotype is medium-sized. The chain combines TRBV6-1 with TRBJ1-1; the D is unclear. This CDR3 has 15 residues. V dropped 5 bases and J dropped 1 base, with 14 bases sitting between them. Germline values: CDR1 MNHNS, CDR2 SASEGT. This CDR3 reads CASSLDPARNTEAFF. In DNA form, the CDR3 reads TGTGCCAGCAGTCTGGATCCTGCGCGGAACACTGAAGCTTTCTTT.

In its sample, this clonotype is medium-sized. The CDR3 sequence is CASSPGLAGGLNTQYF. The DNA of the CDR3 is TGTGCCAGCAGTCCGGGACTAGCGGGGGGGCTTAATACGCAGTATTTT. The chain has TRBV27 and TRBJ2-3; 16 bases map to TRBD2. CDR3 size: 16 residues. Trimming cost V 5 bases and J 7 bases; bases outside gene matches: 6. In germline, CDR1 is MNHEY, CDR2 SMNVEV (reference sequence).

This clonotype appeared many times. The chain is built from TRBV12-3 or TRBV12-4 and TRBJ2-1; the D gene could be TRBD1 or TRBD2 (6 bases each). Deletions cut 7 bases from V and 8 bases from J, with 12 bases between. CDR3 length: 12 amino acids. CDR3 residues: CASTPGADEQFF. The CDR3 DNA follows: TGTGCCAGCACCCCGGGGGCCGATGAGCAGTTCTTC.

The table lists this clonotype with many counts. The CDR3 here is CSAGGGTSYEQYV. CDR3 nucleotides: TGCAGTGCTGGAGGGGGGACCTCCTACGAGCAGTACGTC. The chain joins TRBV20-1 to TRBJ2-7; possibly TRBD1 or TRBD2 for D (6 bases each). The CDR3 covers 13 residues. The V and J ends lost 5 bases and 0 bases respectively, with 11 bases between them. Germline CDR1 is DFQATT and CDR2 is SNEGSKA (reference sequence).

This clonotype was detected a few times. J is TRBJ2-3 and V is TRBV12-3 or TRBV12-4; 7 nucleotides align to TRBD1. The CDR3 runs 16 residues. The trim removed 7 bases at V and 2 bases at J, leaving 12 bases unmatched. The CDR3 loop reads CASTPGAQGVTDTQYF. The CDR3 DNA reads TGTGCCAGCACCCCCGGGGCGCAGGGGGTCACAGATACGCAGTATTTT.

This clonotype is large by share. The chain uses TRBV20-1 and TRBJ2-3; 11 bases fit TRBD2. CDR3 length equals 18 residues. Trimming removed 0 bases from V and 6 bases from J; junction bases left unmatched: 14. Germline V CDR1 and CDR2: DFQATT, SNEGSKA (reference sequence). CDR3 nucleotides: TGCAGTGCTAGAGATCGGGGAGGGTTAGCGGGGGGGCCCGATACGCAGTATTTT. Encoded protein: CSARDRGGLAGGPDTQYF.

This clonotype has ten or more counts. CDR3 residues: CATSDPDNPKGYTF. The CDR3 DNA reads as TGTGCCACCAGTGATCCGGACAACCCGAAAGGCTACACCTTC. The rearrangement joins TRBV24-1 to TRBJ1-2, with a tentative D call TRBD1 (5 bases). The CDR3 has 14 amino acids. Deletions cut 3 bases from V and 8 bases from J, with 15 bases between. The V gene's germline CDR1 is KGHDR and CDR2 SFDVKD.

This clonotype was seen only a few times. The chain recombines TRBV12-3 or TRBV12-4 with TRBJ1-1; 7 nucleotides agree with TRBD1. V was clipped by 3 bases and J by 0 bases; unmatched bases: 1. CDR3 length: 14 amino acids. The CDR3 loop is CASSFGTVNTEAFF. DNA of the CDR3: TGTGCCAGCAGTTTCGGGACAGTGAACACTGAAGCTTTCTTT.

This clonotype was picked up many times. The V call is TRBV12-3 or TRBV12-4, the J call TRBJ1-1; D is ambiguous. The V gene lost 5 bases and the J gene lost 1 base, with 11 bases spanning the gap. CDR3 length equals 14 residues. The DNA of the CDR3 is TGTGCCAGCAGTCGAACCACAGCGAACACTGAAGCTTTCTTT. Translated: CASSRTTANTEAFF.

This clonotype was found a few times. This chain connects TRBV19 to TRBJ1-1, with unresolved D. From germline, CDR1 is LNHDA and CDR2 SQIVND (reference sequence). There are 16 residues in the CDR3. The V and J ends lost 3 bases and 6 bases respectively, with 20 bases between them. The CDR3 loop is CASSIVRTSWYSEAFF. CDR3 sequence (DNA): TGTGCCAGTAGTATTGTTAGGACGAGCTGGTATTCTGAAGCTTTCTTT.

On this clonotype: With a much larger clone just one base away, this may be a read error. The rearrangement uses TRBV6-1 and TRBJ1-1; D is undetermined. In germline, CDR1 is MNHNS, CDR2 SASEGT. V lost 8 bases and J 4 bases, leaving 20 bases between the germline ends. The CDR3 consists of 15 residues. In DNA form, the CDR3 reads TGTGCCAGCGGTTTGGTGGGAGGGTTGGGCACTGAAGCTTTCTTT. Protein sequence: CASGLVGGLGTEAFF.

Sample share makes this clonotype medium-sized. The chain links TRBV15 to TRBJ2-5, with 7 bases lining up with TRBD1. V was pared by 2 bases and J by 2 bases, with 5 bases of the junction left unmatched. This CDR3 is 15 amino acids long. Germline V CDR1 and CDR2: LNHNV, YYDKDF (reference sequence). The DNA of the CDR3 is TGTGCCACCAGCAGACCCGAGGGGGCTCAAGAGACCCAGTACTTC. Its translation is CATSRPEGAQETQYF.

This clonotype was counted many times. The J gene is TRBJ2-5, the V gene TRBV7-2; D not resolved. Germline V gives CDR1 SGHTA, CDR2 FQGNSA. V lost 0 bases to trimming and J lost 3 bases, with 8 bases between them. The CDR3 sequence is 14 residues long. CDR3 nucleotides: TGTGCCAGCAGCTTAGCGTGGGCAGAAGAGACCCAGTACTTC. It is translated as CASSLAWAEETQYF.

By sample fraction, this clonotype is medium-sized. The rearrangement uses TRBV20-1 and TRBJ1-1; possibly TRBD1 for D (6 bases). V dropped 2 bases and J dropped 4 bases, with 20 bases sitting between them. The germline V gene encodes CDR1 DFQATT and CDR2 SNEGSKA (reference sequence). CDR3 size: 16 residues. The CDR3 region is CSARRLVGGLFTEAFF. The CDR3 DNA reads TGCAGTGCTAGAAGGTTGGTTGGGGGGCTGTTCACTGAAGCTTTCTTT.

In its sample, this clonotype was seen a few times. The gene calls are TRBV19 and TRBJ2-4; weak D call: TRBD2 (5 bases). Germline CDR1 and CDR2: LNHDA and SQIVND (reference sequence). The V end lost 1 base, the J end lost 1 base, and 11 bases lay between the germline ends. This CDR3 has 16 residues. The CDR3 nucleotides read TGTGCCAGTAGTATAGCCGGACTGCGGGCCAAAAACATTCAGTACTTC. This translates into CASSIAGLRAKNIQYF.

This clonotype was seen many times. CDR3 sequence reads: CASSLVAGTDTQYF. CDR3 sequence (DNA): TGCGCCAGCAGCTTGGTCGCGGGCACAGATACGCAGTATTTT. This chain uses TRBV5-1 with TRBJ2-3; no clear D. Germline CDR1 and CDR2: SGHRS and YFSETQ. Deletions cut 0 bases from V and 1 base from J, with 6 bases between. CDR3 length: 14 amino acids.

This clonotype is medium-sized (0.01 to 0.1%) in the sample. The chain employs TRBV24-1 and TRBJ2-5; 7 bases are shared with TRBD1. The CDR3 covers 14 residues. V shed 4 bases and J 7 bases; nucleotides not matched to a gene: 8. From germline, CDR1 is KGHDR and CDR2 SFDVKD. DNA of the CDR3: TGTGCCACCAGTGAGCCATGGGACAGCGGGACCCAGTACTTC. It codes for CATSEPWDSGTQYF.

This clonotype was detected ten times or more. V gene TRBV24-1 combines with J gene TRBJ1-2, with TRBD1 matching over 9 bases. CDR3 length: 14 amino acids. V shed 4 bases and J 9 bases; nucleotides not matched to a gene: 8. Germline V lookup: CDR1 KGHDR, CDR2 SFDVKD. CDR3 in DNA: TGTGCCACCAGTGACCCCGGGACAGGGTCGAGCTACACCTTC. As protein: CATSDPGTGSSYTF.

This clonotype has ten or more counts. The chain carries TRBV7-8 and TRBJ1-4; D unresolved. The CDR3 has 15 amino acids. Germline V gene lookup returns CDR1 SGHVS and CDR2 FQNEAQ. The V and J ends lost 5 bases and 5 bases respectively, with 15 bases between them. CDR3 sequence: CASSPYKTTNEKLFF. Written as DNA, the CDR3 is TGTGCCAGCAGCCCTTACAAAACCACAAATGAAAAACTGTTTTTT.

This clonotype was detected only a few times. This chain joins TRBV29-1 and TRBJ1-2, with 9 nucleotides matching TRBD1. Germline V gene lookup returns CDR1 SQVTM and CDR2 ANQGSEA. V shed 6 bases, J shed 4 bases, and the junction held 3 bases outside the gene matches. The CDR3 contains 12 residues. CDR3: CSVETGGYGYTF. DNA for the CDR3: TGCAGCGTAGAGACAGGGGGCTATGGCTACACCTTC.

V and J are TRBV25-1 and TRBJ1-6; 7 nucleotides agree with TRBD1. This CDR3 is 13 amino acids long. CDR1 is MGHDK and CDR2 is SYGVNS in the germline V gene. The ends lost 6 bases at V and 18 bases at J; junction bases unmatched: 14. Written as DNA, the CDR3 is TGTGCCAGCAGAGGCAGGGGGAGGGCCCCCACCCACTTT. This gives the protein CASRGRGRAPTHF.

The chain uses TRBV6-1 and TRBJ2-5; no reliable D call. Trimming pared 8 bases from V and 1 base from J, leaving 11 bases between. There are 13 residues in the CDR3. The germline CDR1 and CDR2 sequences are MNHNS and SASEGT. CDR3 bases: TGTGCCAGCGGCCCATGGGGCCAAGAGACCCAGTACTTC. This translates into CASGPWGQETQYF.

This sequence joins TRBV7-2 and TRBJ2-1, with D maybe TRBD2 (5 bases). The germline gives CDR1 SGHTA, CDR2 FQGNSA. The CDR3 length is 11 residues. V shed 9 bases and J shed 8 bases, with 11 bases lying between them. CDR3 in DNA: TGTGCCAGAAGCCCGCGGGATGAGCAGTTCTTC. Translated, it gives CARSPRDEQFF.

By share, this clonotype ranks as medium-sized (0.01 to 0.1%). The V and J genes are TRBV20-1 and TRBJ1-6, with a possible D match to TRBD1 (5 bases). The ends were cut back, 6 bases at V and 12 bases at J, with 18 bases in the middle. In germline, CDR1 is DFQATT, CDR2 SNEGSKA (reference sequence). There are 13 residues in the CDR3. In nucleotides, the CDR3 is TGCAGTGCCGATGACCAGGGTGGGGGACCCCTCCACTTT. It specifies CSADDQGGGPLHF.

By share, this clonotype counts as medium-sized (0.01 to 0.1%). The CDR3 here is CASFTGQGSNEQFF. CDR3 in DNA: TGTGCCAGCTTTACGGGACAGGGCTCCAATGAGCAGTTCTTC. The V call is TRBV27, the J call TRBJ2-1, with TRBD1 matching 9 bases. CDR1 and CDR2 (germline): MNHEY, SMNVEV (reference sequence). This CDR3 comprises 14 residues. V was pared by 8 bases and J by 6 bases, with 8 bases of the junction left unmatched.

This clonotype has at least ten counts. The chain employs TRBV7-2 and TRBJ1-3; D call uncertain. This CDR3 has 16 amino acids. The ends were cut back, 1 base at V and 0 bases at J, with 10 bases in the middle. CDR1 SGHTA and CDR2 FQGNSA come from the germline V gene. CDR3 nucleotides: TGTGCCAGCAGCTTAGGGACGGGTAGCTCTGGAAACACCATATATTTT. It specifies CASSLGTGSSGNTIYF.

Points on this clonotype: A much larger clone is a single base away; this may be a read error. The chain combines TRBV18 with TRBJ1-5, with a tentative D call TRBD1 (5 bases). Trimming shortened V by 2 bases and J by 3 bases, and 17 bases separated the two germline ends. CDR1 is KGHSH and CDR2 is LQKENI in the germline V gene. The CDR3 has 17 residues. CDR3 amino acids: CASSPAAGRANNQPQHF. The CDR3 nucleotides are TGTGCCAGCTCACCAGCAGCGGGACGGGCCAACAATCAGCCCCAGCATTTT. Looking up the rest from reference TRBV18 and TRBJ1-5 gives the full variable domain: NAGVMQNPRHLVRRRGQEARLRCSPMKGHSHVYWYRQLPEEGLKFMVYLQKENIIDESGMPKERFSAEFPKEGPSILRIQQVVRGDSAAYFCASSPAAGRANNQPQHFGDGTRLSIL.

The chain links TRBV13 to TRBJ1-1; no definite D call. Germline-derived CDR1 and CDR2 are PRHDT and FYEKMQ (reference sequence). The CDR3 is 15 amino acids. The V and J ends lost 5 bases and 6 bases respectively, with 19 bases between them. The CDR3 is CASSTTTSGVPEAFF. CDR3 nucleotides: TGTGCCAGCAGCACTACAACGAGCGGGGTCCCTGAAGCTTTCTTT.